This TCR beta chain appears in the sequencing data of a study of blood T cell repertoires in COVID-19. Background on the study: The study drew acute and convalescent COVID-19 samples from the United States, Italy and Spain. The cDNA or gDNA used as material had been derived from T cells, B-cell-depleted T cells, or PBMCs.

In its sample, this clone was seen a few times. In the original processing: Amplification with reference gene primers provided the estimates of nucleated cell counts. This table comes from immunoSEQ multiplex PCR, and its TCRdb copy is limited to in-frame clones, with some not included. V, J and clone size reflect that table, while D and trimming were determined from the DNA. In the table there are about 180,000 clones, 81% of which are singletons. V lost 0 bases to trimming and J lost 4 bases, with 15 bases between them. This CDR3 region has 16 residues. Germline loops: CDR1 SGHTA, CDR2 FQGTGA. Seattle patients were enrolled during active infection and followed longitudinally.

The sample was peripheral blood. The sequence derives from a woman aged 80 or over with COVID-19, enrolled during active disease. This chain uses TRBV7-3 with TRBJ2-5; D is possibly TRBD1 (5 bases). The CDR3: CASSLTGRRAAETQYF. CDR3 coding DNA: TGTGCCAGCAGCTTAACAGGGCGCAGGGCCGCAGAGACCCAGTACTTC.